The sequence of this TCR beta chain was determined in a study of blood T cell repertoires in COVID-19. Looking at the study overall: Sites in the United States, Italy and Spain provided acute and convalescent COVID-19 samples. PBMCs, B-cell-depleted T cells, or T cells provided the cDNA or gDNA that made up the material.

Original handling: Amplification of reference gene primers was used by the study to estimate nucleated cell counts. Sequencing was performed with immunoSEQ multiplex PCR; in TCRdb, only in-frame clones are kept and a portion is missing. V, J and clone size are those of that table, while D and trimming were read from the DNA. The sample contains fewer than 110,000 clones, about 87% of which appear only once. Germline V gene data show CDR1 as MDHEN and CDR2 as SYDVKM. With 5 bases removed from V and 6 bases from J, the gap between germline ends came to 20 bases. There are 16 residues in the CDR3. The V gene is TRBV28, the J gene TRBJ2-1; TRBD1 is a possible D gene (7 bases). Sequenced: peripheral blood. This sequence originates from a man aged 45-65 years with active or convalescent COVID-19. CDR3 bases: TGTGCCAGCAGTCCCACTCAGGGGGGTACGAGCAATGAGCAGTTCTTC. This sequence encodes CASSPTQGGTSNEQFF.